A single sample gave rise to the 3 T cell receptor beta chains below, sequenced in a study of human T cells and chemical hapten exposure. Each CDR3 protein is one row after TCRdb ran MiXCR on the RACE reads. Of a few hundred thousand distinct CDR3 sequences in the sample, around 5.5% are singletons; the top ten hold less than 9%. The sample's time point: pre-sensitization, week 0. Stated treatment: therapeutic diphenylcyclopropenone sensitization with weekly scalp DPC. The sample consisted of whole blood, taken in connection with sensitization to the hapten diphenylcyclopropenone (DPC). These receptors all come from a woman aged 18-29 years with alopecia areata. Some clones in this sample may be carry-over from other donors' samples.

The chain links TRBV4-3 to TRBJ1-5; D call uncertain. V lost 4 bases to trimming and J lost 0 bases, with 10 bases between them. The CDR3 covers 15 residues. Germline V CDR1 and CDR2: LGHNA, YSLEER. CDR3 region: CASSRTRYSNQPQHF. The CDR3 DNA is TGCGCCAGCAGCCGAACACGCTATAGCAATCAGCCCCAGCATTTT.

The chain joins TRBV6-2 or TRBV6-3 to TRBJ1-2, with D tentatively TRBD1 (5 bases). CDR3 length: 13 amino acids. Looked up from germline, CDR1 is MNHEY and CDR2 is SVGEGT. V shed 2 bases and J shed 3 bases, with 7 bases lying between them. The CDR3 sequence is CASSYGGDYGYTF. In DNA, the CDR3 is TGTGCCAGCAGTTACGGAGGGGACTATGGCTACACCTTC.

There are many counts of this clonotype. The J gene is TRBJ1-5, the V gene TRBV4-1; D gene ambiguous. Trimming removed 0 bases at V and 4 bases at J, with 4 bases between. Germline lookup yields CDR1 MGHRA and CDR2 YSYEKL. The CDR3 sequence is 13 residues long. The CDR3 region is CASSQDPNQPQHF. In nucleotides, the CDR3 is TGCGCCAGCAGCCAAGATCCGAATCAGCCCCAGCATTTT.